The source of this T cell receptor (beta chain) is a study of T cell responses to AZD1222 COVID-19 vaccine. Using immunoSEQ multiplex PCR, the repertoire was profiled, and TCRdb retains in-frame clones only, with some absent. Of some 150,000 clones in the sample, 85% to 95% were seen once. This clone showed up just a few times. The CDR3 consists of 16 residues. Germline V lookup: CDR1 LGHDT, CDR2 YNNKEL (reference sequence). V dropped 1 base and J dropped 1; count of bases not matched to a gene: 5. This sequence joins TRBV3-1 (or the pseudogene TRBV3-2) and TRBJ2-3; 7 bases are shared with TRBD2. The clonotype comes from an adult who received the AZD1222 COVID-19 vaccine. Here the sequenced sample was peripheral blood, taken 28 days after the second AZD1222 dose. CDR3 protein: CASSQGAGSGTDTQYF. CDR3 bases: TGTGCCAGCAGCCAAGGAGCGGGGTCGGGCACAGATACGCAGTATTTT.